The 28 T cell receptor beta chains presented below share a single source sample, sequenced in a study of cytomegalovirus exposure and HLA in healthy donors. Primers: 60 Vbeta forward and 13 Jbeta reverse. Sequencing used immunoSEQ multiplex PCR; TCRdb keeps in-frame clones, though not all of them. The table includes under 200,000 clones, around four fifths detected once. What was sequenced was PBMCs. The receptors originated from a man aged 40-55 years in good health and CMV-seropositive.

DNA for the CDR3: TGTGCCAGCAGCTTATTGGAAAGCGGGGGGTCCTATGGCTACACCTTC. It specifies CASSLLESGGSYGYTF. The rearrangement uses TRBV11-2 and TRBJ1-2; D perhaps matches TRBD1 (5 bases). Germline-derived CDR1 and CDR2 are SGHAT and FQNNGV. V shed 2 bases and J shed 4 bases, with 17 bases lying between them. The CDR3 runs to 16 residues.

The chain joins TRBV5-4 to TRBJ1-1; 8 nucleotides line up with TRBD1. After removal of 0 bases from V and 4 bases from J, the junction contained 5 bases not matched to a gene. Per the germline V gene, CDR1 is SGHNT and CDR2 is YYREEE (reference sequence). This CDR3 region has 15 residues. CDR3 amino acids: CASSLEDRDGTEAFF. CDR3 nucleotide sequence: TGTGCCAGCAGCTTGGAGGACAGGGACGGCACTGAAGCTTTCTTT.

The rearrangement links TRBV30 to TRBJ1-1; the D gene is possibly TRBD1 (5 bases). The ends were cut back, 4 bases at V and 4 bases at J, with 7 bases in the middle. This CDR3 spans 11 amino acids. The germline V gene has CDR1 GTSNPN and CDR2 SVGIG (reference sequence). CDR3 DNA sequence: TGTGCCTGGACTACAGGCACTGAAGCTTTCTTT. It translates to CAWTTGTEAFF.

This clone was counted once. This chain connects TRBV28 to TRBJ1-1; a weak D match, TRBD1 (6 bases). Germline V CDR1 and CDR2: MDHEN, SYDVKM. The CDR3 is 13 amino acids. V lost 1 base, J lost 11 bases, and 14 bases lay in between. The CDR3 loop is CASSLSGPQGAFF. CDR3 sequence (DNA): TGTGCCAGCAGTTTATCAGGGCCCCAGGGGGCTTTCTTT. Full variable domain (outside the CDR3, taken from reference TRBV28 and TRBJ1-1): DVKVTQSSRYLVKRTGEKVFLECVQDMDHENMFWYRQDPGLGLRLIYFSYDVKMKEKGDIPEGYSVSREKKERFSLILESASTNQTSMYLCASSLSGPQGAFFGQGTRLTVV.

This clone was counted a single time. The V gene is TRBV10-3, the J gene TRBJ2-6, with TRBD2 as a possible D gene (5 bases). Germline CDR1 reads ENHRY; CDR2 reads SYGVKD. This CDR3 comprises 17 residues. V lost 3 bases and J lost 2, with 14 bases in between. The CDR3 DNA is TGTGCCATCAGTGACCGGGGAATCTCCCCTGGGGCCAACGTCCTGACTTTC. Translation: CAISDRGISPGANVLTF.

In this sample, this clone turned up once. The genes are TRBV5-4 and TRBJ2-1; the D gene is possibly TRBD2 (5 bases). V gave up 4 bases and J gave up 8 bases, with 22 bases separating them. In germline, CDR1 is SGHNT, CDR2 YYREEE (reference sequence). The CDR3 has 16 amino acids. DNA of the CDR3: TGTGCCAGCAGCCCTGGGGATAGCGTAATAGACGATGAGCAGTTCTTC. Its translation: CASSPGDSVIDDEQFF.

Here the CDR3 DNA reads TGTGCCAGCAGTGGGACAGGGGAATTAGCCGAGCAGTACTTC. This gives the protein CASSGTGELAEQYF. The chain combines TRBV9 with TRBJ2-7; TRBD1 matches at 10 bases. Trimming cost V 5 bases and J 6 bases; bases outside gene matches: 8. CDR1 and CDR2 (germline): SGDLS, YYNGEE. CDR3 length: 14 residues. Variable domain in full (rest from reference TRBV9 and TRBJ2-7): DSGVTQTPKHLITATGQRVTLRCSPRSGDLSVYWYQQSLDQGLQFLIQYYNGEERAKGNILERFSAQQFPDLHSELNLSSLELGDSALYFCASSGTGELAEQYFGPGTRLTVT.

The CDR3 protein is CASSPGETGANVLTF. In DNA form, the CDR3 reads TGTGCCAGCAGCCCGGGGGAAACTGGGGCCAACGTCCTGACTTTC. J is TRBJ2-6 and V is TRBV9, with a possible D match to TRBD2 (6 bases). The V end lost 4 bases, the J end lost 2 bases, and 10 bases lay between the germline ends. Looked up from germline, CDR1 is SGDLS and CDR2 is YYNGEE. The CDR3 length is 15 residues.

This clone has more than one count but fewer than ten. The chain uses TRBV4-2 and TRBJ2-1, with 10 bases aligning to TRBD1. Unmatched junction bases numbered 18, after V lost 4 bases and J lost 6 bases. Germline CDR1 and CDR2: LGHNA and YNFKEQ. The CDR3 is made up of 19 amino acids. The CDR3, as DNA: TGTGCCAGCAGCCTACATCGGCGGACAGGGGGAGTAGGTATCAATGAGCAGTTCTTC. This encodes CASSLHRRTGGVGINEQFF.

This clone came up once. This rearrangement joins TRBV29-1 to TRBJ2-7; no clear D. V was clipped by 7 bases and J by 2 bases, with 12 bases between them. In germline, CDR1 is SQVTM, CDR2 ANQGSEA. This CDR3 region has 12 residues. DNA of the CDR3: TGCAGCGCCACAGATGGTACCTACGAGCAGTACTTC. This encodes CSATDGTYEQYF.

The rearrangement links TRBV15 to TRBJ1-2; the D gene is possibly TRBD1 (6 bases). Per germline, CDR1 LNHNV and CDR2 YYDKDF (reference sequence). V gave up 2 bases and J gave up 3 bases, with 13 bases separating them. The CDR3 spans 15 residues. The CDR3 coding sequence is TGTGCCACCAGCAGACATGACAGGCCTGACTATGGCTACACCTTC. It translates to CATSRHDRPDYGYTF.

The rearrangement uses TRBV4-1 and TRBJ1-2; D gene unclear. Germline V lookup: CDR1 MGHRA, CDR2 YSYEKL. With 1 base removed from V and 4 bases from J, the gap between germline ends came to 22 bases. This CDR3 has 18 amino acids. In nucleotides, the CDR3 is TGCGCCAGCAGCCAAGGTTTGGCGGAAGCAGATTACTCCTATGGCTACACCTTC. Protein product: CASSQGLAEADYSYGYTF.

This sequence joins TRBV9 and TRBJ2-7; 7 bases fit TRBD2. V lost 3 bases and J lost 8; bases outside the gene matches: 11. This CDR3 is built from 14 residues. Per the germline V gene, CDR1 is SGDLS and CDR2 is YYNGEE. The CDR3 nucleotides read TGTGCCAGCAGCGCCGGACTAGATTTAGTCAAGCAGTACTTC. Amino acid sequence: CASSAGLDLVKQYF. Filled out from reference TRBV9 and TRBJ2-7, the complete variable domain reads DSGVTQTPKHLITATGQRVTLRCSPRSGDLSVYWYQQSLDQGLQFLIQYYNGEERAKGNILERFSAQQFPDLHSELNLSSLELGDSALYFCASSAGLDLVKQYFGPGTRLTVT.

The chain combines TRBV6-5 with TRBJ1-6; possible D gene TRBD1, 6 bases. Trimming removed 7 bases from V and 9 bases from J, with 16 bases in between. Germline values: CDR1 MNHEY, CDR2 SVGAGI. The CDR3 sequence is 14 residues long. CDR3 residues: CASNLGSQGSPLHF. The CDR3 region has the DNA TGTGCCAGCAATTTGGGGTCACAGGGTTCACCCCTCCACTTT.

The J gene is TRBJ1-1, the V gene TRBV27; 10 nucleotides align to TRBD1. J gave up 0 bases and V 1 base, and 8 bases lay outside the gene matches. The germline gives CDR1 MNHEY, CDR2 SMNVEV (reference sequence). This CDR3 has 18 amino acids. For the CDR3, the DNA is TGTGCCAGCAGTTTATGGAGAGGACAGGGGGGGATGAACACTGAAGCTTTCTTT. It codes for CASSLWRGQGGMNTEAFF.

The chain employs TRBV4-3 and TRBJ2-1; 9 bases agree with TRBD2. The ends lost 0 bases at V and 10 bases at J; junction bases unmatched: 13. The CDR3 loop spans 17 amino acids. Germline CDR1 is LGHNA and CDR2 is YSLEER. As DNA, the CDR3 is TGCGCCAGCAGCCAAGAGCGGGCGGGAGGGTTTGGGGGCGAGCAGTTCTTC. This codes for CASSQERAGGFGGEQFF.

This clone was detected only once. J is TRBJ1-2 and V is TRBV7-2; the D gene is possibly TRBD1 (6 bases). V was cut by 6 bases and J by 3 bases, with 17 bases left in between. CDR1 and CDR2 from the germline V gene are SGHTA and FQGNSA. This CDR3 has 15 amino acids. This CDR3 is CASSSTGNLDYGYTF. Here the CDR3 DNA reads TGTGCCAGCAGTTCAACAGGGAACCTTGACTATGGCTACACCTTC.

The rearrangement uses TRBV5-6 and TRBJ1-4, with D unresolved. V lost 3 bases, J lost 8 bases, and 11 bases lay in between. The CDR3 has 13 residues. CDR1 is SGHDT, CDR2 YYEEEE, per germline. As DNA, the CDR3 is TGTGCCAGCAGCTCCAGGTTTGAAGAAAAACTGTTTTTT. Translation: CASSSRFEEKLFF.

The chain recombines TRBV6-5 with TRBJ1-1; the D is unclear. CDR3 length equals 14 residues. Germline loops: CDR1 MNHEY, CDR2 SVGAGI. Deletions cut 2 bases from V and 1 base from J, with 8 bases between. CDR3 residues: CASSYNGENTEAFF. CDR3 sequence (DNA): TGTGCCAGCAGTTACAACGGGGAGAACACTGAAGCTTTCTTT.

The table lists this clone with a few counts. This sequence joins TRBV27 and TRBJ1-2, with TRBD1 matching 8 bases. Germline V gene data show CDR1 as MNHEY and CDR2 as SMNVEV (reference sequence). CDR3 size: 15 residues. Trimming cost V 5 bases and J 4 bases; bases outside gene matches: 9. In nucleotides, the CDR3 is TGTGCCAGCAGTCCACCAGGGGGCGAGAGCTATGGCTACACCTTC. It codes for CASSPPGGESYGYTF.

CDR3 in DNA: TGTGCCAGCAGCAAAGAAAACAGGGAATCCGAGCAGTACTTC. Encoded protein: CASSKENRESEQYF. The chain recombines TRBV21-1 with TRBJ2-7; the D segment call TRBD1 is taken from the table without a DNA check. TRBV21-1 is marked as a pseudogene. This CDR3 spans 14 amino acids.

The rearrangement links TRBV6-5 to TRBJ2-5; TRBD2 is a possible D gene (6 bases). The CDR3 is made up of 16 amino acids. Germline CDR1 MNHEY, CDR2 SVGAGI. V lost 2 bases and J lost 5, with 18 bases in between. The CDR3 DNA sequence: TGTGCCAGCAGTTACGGAGGGGTAGATAAAGGCGAGACCCAGTACTTC. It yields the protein CASSYGGVDKGETQYF.

CDR3 loop: CASSSRRAGLGYEQYF. The CDR3 DNA follows: TGTGCCAGCAGTTCGCGACGGGCGGGGTTAGGATACGAGCAGTACTTC. The chain uses TRBV27 and TRBJ2-5; TRBD2 might be the D (6 bases). Near its end, the DNA agrees better with TRBJ2-7, so the J call may be wrong. The CDR3 runs 16 residues. Per the germline V gene, CDR1 is MNHEY and CDR2 is SMNVEV (reference sequence).

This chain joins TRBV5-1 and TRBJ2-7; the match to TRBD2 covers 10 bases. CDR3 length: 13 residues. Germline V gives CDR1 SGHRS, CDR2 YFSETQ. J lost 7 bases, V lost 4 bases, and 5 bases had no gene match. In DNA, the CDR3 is TGCGCCAGCAGCCTGCGAGCGGGAGGGGAGCAGTACTTC. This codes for CASSLRAGGEQYF.

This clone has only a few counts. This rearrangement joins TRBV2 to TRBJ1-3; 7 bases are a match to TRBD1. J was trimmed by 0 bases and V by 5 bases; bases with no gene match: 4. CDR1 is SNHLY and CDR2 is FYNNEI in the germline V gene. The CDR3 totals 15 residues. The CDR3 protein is CASSPTGNSGNTIYF. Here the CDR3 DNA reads TGTGCCAGCAGTCCGACAGGGAACTCTGGAAACACCATATATTTT.

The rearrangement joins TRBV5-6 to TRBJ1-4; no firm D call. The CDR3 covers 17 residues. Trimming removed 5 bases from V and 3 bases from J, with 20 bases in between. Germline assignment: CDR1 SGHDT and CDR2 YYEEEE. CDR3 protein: CASSRRGGRSANEKLFF. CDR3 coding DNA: TGTGCCAGCAGTCGACGGGGAGGGCGGTCGGCTAATGAAAAACTGTTTTTT.

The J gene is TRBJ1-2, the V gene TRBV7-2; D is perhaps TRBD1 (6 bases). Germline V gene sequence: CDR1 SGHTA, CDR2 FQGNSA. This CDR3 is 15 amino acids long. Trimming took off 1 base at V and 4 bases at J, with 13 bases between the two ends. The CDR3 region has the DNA TGTGCCAGCAGCTTAGGGGCAGGGGCCATCTATGGCTACACCTTC. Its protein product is CASSLGAGAIYGYTF.

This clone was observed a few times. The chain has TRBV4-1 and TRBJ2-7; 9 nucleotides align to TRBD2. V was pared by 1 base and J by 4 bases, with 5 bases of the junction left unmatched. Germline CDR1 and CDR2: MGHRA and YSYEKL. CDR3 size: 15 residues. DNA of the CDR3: TGCGCCAGCAGCCAAGGAGCGGGAGGTGTGTACGAGCAGTACTTC. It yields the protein CASSQGAGGVYEQYF.